Presented here are 8 T cell receptor beta chains from one specimen sequenced in a study of T cells in Graves' hyperthyroidism and ophthalmopathy. The CDR3 regions of TCR beta were amplified from RNA transcripts. The HTBI set primed first-round TCR CDR3 RT-PCR. TCRdb reanalysed the multiplex PCR reads using MiXCR and keeps one entry per CDR3 protein. The sample gives around 340,000 distinct CDR3 sequences, approximately 18% of which show up once; approximately 33% is in the top ten. Sequences were obtained from blood. These receptors all come from a woman under 40 with Graves' hyperthyroidism that later progressed to Graves' ophthalmopathy.

This clonotype was observed at least ten times. This chain connects TRBV7-9 to TRBJ2-4; 9 bases line up with TRBD1. Germline V gives CDR1 SEHNR, CDR2 FQNEAQ (reference sequence). The V and J ends lost 2 bases and 1 base, in that order; junction bases with no gene match: 12. There are 19 residues in the CDR3. The CDR3 DNA is TGTGCCAGCAGCTTAACCGGGACAGGGAACGTCGGCGCCAAAAACATTCAGTACTTC. Its translation is CASSLTGTGNVGAKNIQYF.

This clonotype occurred many times. Germline and junction disagree at one end, which may indicate a read error. The chain carries TRBV5-1 and TRBJ2-3; possible D gene TRBD2, 6 bases. The CDR3 consists of 14 residues. From germline, CDR1 is SGHRS and CDR2 YFSETQ. Here the CDR3 DNA reads TGTGCCAGCAGCTTAGCTAGCGCCACAGATACGCAGTATTTT. It encodes CASSLASATDTQYF.

The DNA of the CDR3 is TGCGCCAGCAGCCAAGGGGGACAGATAGCGAACACTGAAGCTTTCTTT. Amino acid sequence: CASSQGGQIANTEAFF. V gene TRBV4-1 combines with J gene TRBJ1-1, with 7 bases fitting TRBD1. Germline V gene data show CDR1 as MGHRA and CDR2 as YSYEKL. V trimming: 1 base; J trimming: 1 base; junction bases outside the gene matches: 6. The CDR3 runs 16 residues.

The V and J genes are TRBV12-3 or TRBV12-4 and TRBJ1-2; D remains ambiguous. Trimming removed 6 bases from V and 8 bases from J, with 19 bases in between. The CDR3 is made up of 14 amino acids. The CDR3 spells CASSLGSFGKGYTF. CDR3 DNA sequence: TGTGCCAGCAGCCTAGGGTCCTTTGGGAAGGGCTACACCTTC.

This clonotype was seen many times. The chain uses TRBV18 and TRBJ1-2; perhaps TRBD1 as D (5 bases). Trimming removed 6 bases from V and 1 base from J, with 12 bases in between. This CDR3 spans 14 amino acids. Germline V gives CDR1 KGHSH, CDR2 LQKENI. CDR3 region: CASSQGRINYGYTF. The CDR3 DNA reads as TGTGCCAGCTCTCAGGGACGGATTAACTATGGCTACACCTTC. The entire variable domain, with the rest obtained from reference TRBV18 and TRBJ1-2, is as follows: NAGVMQNPRHLVRRRGQEARLRCSPMKGHSHVYWYRQLPEEGLKFMVYLQKENIIDESGMPKERFSAEFPKEGPSILRIQQVVRGDSAAYFCASSQGRINYGYTFGSGTRLTVV.

Note on this clonotype: A single base separates this from a much larger clone, so it may be a read error. V gene TRBV28 combines with J gene TRBJ2-5, with no clear D. Germline assignment: CDR1 MDHEN and CDR2 SYDVKM. The CDR3 has 15 amino acids. The CDR3 DNA follows: TGTGCCAGCAGTGAGTCCGCGGTGGACCAGGAGACCCAGTACTTC. Amino acid sequence: CASSESAVDQETQYF.

As regards this clonotype: A much more abundant neighbour one base away suggests this may be a read error. CDR3 sequence reads: CASSLEPGQGYEQFF. The CDR3 DNA follows: TGTGCCAGCAGCTTGGAACCGGGACAGGGCTACGAGCAGTTCTTC. The rearrangement uses TRBV7-8 and TRBJ2-7; 9 bases align to TRBD1. Gene TRBJ2-1 matches the end of the DNA better, so the J call may be wrong. CDR3 length equals 15 residues. Germline CDR1 reads SGHVS; CDR2 reads FQNEAQ.

This clonotype was observed at least ten times. The V and J genes are TRBV6-2 or TRBV6-3 and TRBJ1-1, with 8 bases matching TRBD1. The J segment lost 0 bases and the V segment lost 1 base, leaving 4 bases of the junction unmatched. Germline CDR1 MNHEY, CDR2 SVGEGT. This CDR3 comprises 16 residues. This CDR3 is CASSYLNRGMNTEAFF. The CDR3 DNA reads TGTGCCAGCAGTTACTTAAACAGGGGGATGAACACTGAAGCTTTCTTT.